Sequencing of this T cell receptor beta chain was carried out in a study of vaccination and CD4 T cells after COVID-19. Study summary: Two of the convalescents were Hispanic, and convalescents were six males and four females.

Cultured CD4+ T-cell DNA underwent Oncomine TCR Beta short-read sequencing. TCRdb reanalysed the PCR reads using MiXCR and keeps one entry per CDR3 protein. The sample contains 6,600 or so distinct CDR3 sequences, around half of which appear only once. Treatment described: roughly nine-day PBMC culture with coronavirus spike peptide pools or control peptides (ViraFEST assay). One should note that the unexposed donor's CD4+ T cells were collected before the COVID-19 pandemic (2011-2018). As regards this clonotype: Its antigen is still unknown.

V gave up 7 bases and J gave up 0 bases, with 10 bases separating them. CDR1 is DFQATT and CDR2 is SNEGSKA in the germline V gene (reference sequence). This CDR3 has 12 residues. The sequencing sample was made of CD4+ T cells from blood, cultured in vitro. This rearrangement joins TRBV20-1 to TRBJ2-7, with a weak D call TRBD1 (5 bases). The TCR sequence derives from a human donor in good health. Written as DNA, the CDR3 is TGCAGTGGGGGCCGTAGCTCCTACGAGCAGTACTTC. Protein: CSGGRSSYEQYF.